This TCR beta chain originates from a study of cytomegalovirus exposure and HLA in healthy donors. Study results and caveats: As was reported, the HLA-A and HLA-B alleles of most subjects were accurately predicted from TCR beta sequences. The study carried out a later analysis of TCR beta sequences. It associated approximately 17,000 of them with specific HLA alleles at a false discovery rate of 0.05.

Though probably carrying unrecorded immune exposures, donors were nominally healthy at sampling. The CDR3 runs 15 residues. Germline V CDR1 and CDR2: MNHNS, SASEGT. This PCR relied on a set of 60 Vbeta primers and 13 Jbeta primers. Assay used: immunoSEQ multiplex PCR; TCRdb lists only in-frame clones, some missing. The sample has 180,000 or so clones, about 75% seen once; the top ten hold over 12%. Note on this clone: The antigen is not known. Relative to the germline gene, one junction end is altered; a read error may explain this.

The rearrangement uses TRBV6-1 and TRBJ2-3; D is possibly TRBD2 (7 bases). The sequencing sample was made of PBMCs. The clonotype originates from a man in his fifties or sixties in good health and CMV-seropositive. The CDR3 nucleotides are TGTGCCAGCAGTGAGGGGGGGTGGGACACAAATACGCAGTATTTT. This encodes CASSEGGWDTNTQYF.